What follows are 16 T cell receptor beta chains derived from one specimen sequenced in a study of shared clonotypes between healthy human individuals (dated by TCRdb to the early 2020s). For the CD8 naive samples, CD45RO-negative cells were positively selected for CCR7, yielding a CD45RA+CCR7+ population from which TemRA cells were excluded. The library came from the immunoSEQ multiplex PCR assay. TCRdb carries this immuneACCESS record with in-frame sequences only. Its versions omit some clonotypes, under half of them owing to an unresolved V gene in the studies checked, with the rest unexplained. The sample data list approximately 2,200,000 clones, and 85% to 95% of these were observed just once. The ten largest clonotypes hold 1.5% to 2% of the sample. The sample taken for sequencing was naive CD8+ T cells from PBMCs. The sample's cell subset or site label, decoded: CD45RA+CCR7+. The receptors were gathered from a man aged 18 to 30 in good health. Some clones in this sample may be carry-over from other donors' samples.

The chain employs TRBV7-8 and TRBJ2-7; 7 bases are a match to TRBD2. The germline V gene encodes CDR1 SGHVS and CDR2 FQNEAQ. The ends lost 8 bases at V and 4 bases at J; junction bases unmatched: 8. This CDR3 is 13 amino acids long. The CDR3 here is CASRKKGGYEQYF. The CDR3 DNA reads TGTGCCAGCCGCAAGAAGGGAGGGTACGAGCAGTACTTC.

V and J are TRBV27 and TRBJ2-7; the D gene could be TRBD1 or TRBD2 (5 bases each). The CDR3 has 16 residues. Germline V gene data show CDR1 as MNHEY and CDR2 as SMNVEV (reference sequence). V was trimmed by 6 bases and J by 3 bases, leaving 21 bases between them. CDR3: CASSPHEGMLHYEQYF. As DNA, the CDR3 is TGTGCCAGCAGCCCTCATGAGGGGATGCTCCACTACGAGCAGTACTTC.

The V call is TRBV6-5, the J call TRBJ2-1; D call uncertain. Trimming shortened V by 0 bases and J by 6 bases, and 9 bases separated the two germline ends. Germline V gene lookup returns CDR1 MNHEY and CDR2 SVGAGI. CDR3 size: 14 residues. The CDR3 reads CASSYSGPRNEQFF. DNA for the CDR3: TGTGCCAGCAGTTACTCCGGGCCCCGCAATGAGCAGTTCTTC.

The chain combines TRBV27 with TRBJ2-5; weak D call: TRBD2 (6 bases). The CDR3 totals 13 residues. V was pared by 1 base and J by 8 bases, with 11 bases between. Germline CDR1 is MNHEY and CDR2 is SMNVEV (reference sequence). The CDR3 DNA is TGTGCCAGCAGTTTATTCGGGCGGGATACCCAGTACTTC. Residues: CASSLFGRDTQYF.

This clone occurred a few times. V usage is TRBV19 and J usage is TRBJ2-7; weak D call: TRBD1 (6 bases). The CDR3 is made up of 15 amino acids. Trimming took 3 bases from V and 3 from J, leaving 15 bases between them. Germline values: CDR1 LNHDA, CDR2 SQIVND (reference sequence). The CDR3 sequence is CASSIDSAGDYEQYF. In DNA form, the CDR3 reads TGTGCCAGTAGTATTGACAGTGCAGGGGACTACGAGCAGTACTTC. The whole variable domain, filled in from reference TRBV19 and TRBJ2-7, reads DGGITQSPKYLFRKEGQNVTLSCEQNLNHDAMYWYRQDPGQGLRLIYYSQIVNDFQKGDIAEGYSVSREKKESFPLTVTSAQKNPTAFYLCASSIDSAGDYEQYFGPGTRLTVT.

The chain employs TRBV5-1 and TRBJ2-3; 7 bases fit TRBD1. The V segment lost 4 bases and the J segment 0 bases; nucleotides outside the gene matches: 8. CDR1 SGHRS and CDR2 YFSETQ come from the germline V gene. The CDR3 extends over 16 amino acids. CDR3 in DNA: TGCGCCAGCAGCCCGGGACAGTATCCTAGCACAGATACGCAGTATTTT. Encoded protein: CASSPGQYPSTDTQYF. Full variable domain (outside the CDR3, taken from reference TRBV5-1 and TRBJ2-3): KAGVTQTPRYLIKTRGQQVTLSCSPISGHRSVSWYQQTPGQGLQFLFEYFSETQRNKGNFPGRFSGRQFSNSRSEMNVSTLELGDSALYLCASSPGQYPSTDTQYFGPGTRLTVL.

The chain uses TRBV7-8 and TRBJ1-5; D unresolved. The CDR3 covers 13 residues. V dropped 4 bases and J dropped 7 bases, with 11 bases sitting between them. Germline V gene sequence: CDR1 SGHVS, CDR2 FQNEAQ. CDR3 loop: CASSSDPGQPQHF. The CDR3 DNA follows: TGTGCCAGCAGCTCGGACCCAGGACAGCCCCAGCATTTT.

This clone was seen only a few times. This chain connects TRBV30 to TRBJ2-1; possibly TRBD1 or TRBD2 for D (6 bases each). The CDR3 sequence is 14 residues long. Trimming pared 4 bases from V and 4 bases from J, leaving 14 bases between. Germline CDR1 is GTSNPN and CDR2 is SVGIG (reference sequence). CDR3 DNA: TGTGCCTGGACCGTGAGGGGGGATTACAATGAGCAGTTCTTC. Translated, it gives CAWTVRGDYNEQFF.

The chain links TRBV11-3 to TRBJ2-7; no reliable D call. This CDR3 contains 13 residues. V lost 4 bases, J lost 3 bases, and 10 bases lay in between. Germline V gene lookup returns CDR1 SGHNT and CDR2 YENEEA. CDR3 residues: CASSSPQVYEQYF. In DNA, the CDR3 is TGTGCCAGCAGCTCACCCCAGGTCTACGAGCAGTACTTC.

This clone has only one observation. V is TRBV4-2 and J is TRBJ2-7, with D perhaps being TRBD1 or TRBD2 (5 bases each). Looked up from germline, CDR1 is LGHNA and CDR2 is YNFKEQ. Trimming cost V 4 bases and J 0 bases, with 13 bases left between them. The length of the CDR3 is 15 residues. The CDR3 region is CASSRGAGYSYEQYF. CDR3 nucleotide sequence: TGTGCCAGCAGCCGAGGGGCCGGTTACTCCTACGAGCAGTACTTC.

The chain is built from TRBV27 and TRBJ1-2; D uncertain. The CDR3 is 14 amino acids. In germline, CDR1 is MNHEY, CDR2 SMNVEV (reference sequence). With 5 bases removed from V and 0 bases from J, the gap between germline ends came to 10 bases. CDR3 coding DNA: TGTGCCAGCAGTCGATGGAGGGCTAACTATGGCTACACCTTC. Protein: CASSRWRANYGYTF.

This clone showed up just once. The rearrangement uses TRBV9 and TRBJ1-2; no firm D call. Between the trimmed V and J ends, which lost 0 bases and 0 bases, there was a span of 6 bases. The CDR3 runs 14 residues. Germline CDR1 is SGDLS and CDR2 is YYNGEE. CDR3 nucleotides: TGTGCCAGCAGCGTAGCTGAGTCTAACTATGGCTACACCTTC. Its translation is CASSVAESNYGYTF.

This rearrangement joins TRBV6-6 to TRBJ2-1, with D maybe TRBD2 (6 bases). The CDR3 extends over 14 amino acids. Germline CDR1 MNHNY, CDR2 SVGAGI (reference sequence). The ends were cut back, 5 bases at V and 6 bases at J, with 14 bases in the middle. CDR3 region: CASSPSPGSNEQFF. CDR3 nucleotide sequence: TGTGCCAGCAGTCCGTCCCCCGGGAGCAATGAGCAGTTCTTC.

The V call is TRBV7-9, the J call TRBJ2-6; D possibly corresponds to TRBD1 (5 bases). Trimming left V 3 bases short and J 0 bases short, with 15 bases between. CDR1 SEHNR and CDR2 FQNEAQ come from the germline V gene (reference sequence). The CDR3 consists of 18 residues. CDR3: CASSFLAGPRSGANVLTF. CDR3 nucleotides: TGTGCCAGCAGCTTTCTGGCAGGGCCCCGCTCTGGGGCCAACGTCCTGACTTTC.

V is TRBV9 and J is TRBJ2-1; 9 bases agree with TRBD2. V was pared by 1 base and J by 1 base, with 3 bases of the junction left unmatched. Germline V gene data show CDR1 as SGDLS and CDR2 as YYNGEE. The CDR3 totals 16 residues. The CDR3 DNA follows: TGTGCCAGCAGCGTAACGGGACTAGCTTCCTACAATGAGCAGTTCTTC. It specifies CASSVTGLASYNEQFF.

The rearrangement links TRBV11-2 to TRBJ2-5; no clear D. There are 13 residues in the CDR3. V shed 7 bases and J shed 5 bases, with 14 bases lying between them. Germline-derived CDR1 and CDR2 are SGHAT and FQNNGV. CDR3 amino acids: CASIQAPFETQYF. CDR3 DNA sequence: TGTGCCAGCATCCAAGCCCCCTTTGAGACCCAGTACTTC.